The 2 T cell receptor beta chains below all came from one sample that was sequenced in a study of cytomegalovirus exposure and HLA in healthy donors. Vbeta (60) and Jbeta (13) primers were used in the PCR. Only in-frame clones appear in the TCRdb table, and some are missing; sequencing was by immunoSEQ multiplex PCR. This sample has roughly 100,000 clones, with approximately 80% found just once. The sequenced sample consisted of PBMCs. These receptors were collected from a woman aged 60-75 years in good health and CMV-seronegative.

The genes are TRBV6-4 and TRBJ2-5; TRBD2 matches 7 bases. The CDR3 totals 12 residues. The J segment lost 5 bases and the V segment lost 6 bases, leaving 3 bases of the junction unmatched. The germline V gene encodes CDR1 MRHNA and CDR2 SNTAGT. DNA for the CDR3: TGTGCCAGCAGCGCCGGGGGGGAGACCCAGTACTTC. Its protein is CASSAGGETQYF.

V gene TRBV30 combines with J gene TRBJ1-6; possibly TRBD1 for D (5 bases). The CDR3 has 15 amino acids. Germline CDR1 GTSNPN, CDR2 SVGIG (reference sequence). Between the trimmed V and J ends, which lost 4 bases and 2 bases, there was a span of 12 bases. The CDR3 nucleotides are TGTGCCTGGAATCCGGAGGGGACCTATAATTCACCCCTCCACTTT. It codes for CAWNPEGTYNSPLHF.